The table lists the clone carrying this T cell receptor (beta chain) with a few counts. Its target is unknown. Constant-segment-primed 5'RACE gave TCR alpha and TCR beta cDNA libraries with sample barcodes and UMIs. TCRdb reprocessed the 5' RACE reads with MiXCR, giving one entry per CDR3 protein. The sample lists about 270,000 distinct CDR3 sequences, roughly 16% occurring once. The sample comes from a study of T-cell memory formation after mild COVID-19. Study-wide results and caveats: Mostly located in CM and EM were contracting CD4+ clones, with contracting CD8+ clones located in EMRA.

V lost 4 bases and J lost 6, with 13 bases in between. The CDR3 runs to 13 residues. Germline CDR1 LNHNV, CDR2 YYDKDF (reference sequence). The chain couples TRBV15 to TRBJ2-7, with unresolved D. This clonotype was sampled from a young man who had mild COVID-19 (a few samples of this study predate the infection). Cell type and time point are not known. Sequenced sample: PBMCs or a T cell subset sorted from them (not recorded which). The CDR3 DNA reads TGTGCCACCAGCAATAGGGTCACTCGCGAGCAGTACTTC. This sequence encodes CATSNRVTREQYF.